This record concerns one T cell receptor (beta chain) sequence. Per the original methods: The assay estimated nucleated cells by amplifying reference gene primers. Only in-frame clones appear in the TCRdb table, and some are missing; sequencing was by immunoSEQ multiplex PCR. V, J and clone size are taken as reported in that table, and D and trimming were inferred from the DNA itself. The top ten clones hold 4% to 5.5% of a sample with hundreds of thousands of clones, around 90% of them seen once. The V and J ends lost 2 bases and 4 bases respectively, with 17 bases between them. The germline V gene has CDR1 MNHEY and CDR2 SVGAGI. The CDR3 covers 16 residues. Which cohort a participant joined came from the clinical history participants gave. The data were obtained in a study of blood T cell repertoires in COVID-19. Study-level background: Donors in the United States, Italy and Spain gave samples during acute or convalescent COVID-19.

This sequence joins TRBV6-5 and TRBJ1-2, with D maybe TRBD1 (5 bases). The sequencing input was PBMCs or T cells enriched from blood (not recorded which). This clonotype was sampled from a woman under 30 with acute COVID-19. The CDR3 reads CASSYRPMGQGYGYTF. CDR3 coding DNA: TGTGCCAGCAGTTACCGTCCTATGGGGCAAGGCTATGGCTACACCTTC.